The 2 T cell receptor beta chains reported below all come from one sample, sequenced in a study of cytomegalovirus exposure and HLA in healthy donors. Using immunoSEQ multiplex PCR, the repertoire was profiled, and TCRdb retains in-frame clones only, with some absent. The sample lists about 95,000 clones; around 84% were seen once. Material for sequencing was PBMCs. Every receptor here comes from a man aged 18 to 30 in good health and CMV-seropositive.

The chain is built from TRBV30 and TRBJ2-6, with D possibly matching TRBD1 (6 bases). CDR1 GTSNPN and CDR2 SVGIG come from the germline V gene (reference sequence). The CDR3 has 15 amino acids. Deletions cut 3 bases from V and 4 bases from J, with 13 bases between. The CDR3 region has the DNA TGTGCCTGGAGAGTCAGGGGTACAGGGGCCAACGTCCTGACTTTC. Translated: CAWRVRGTGANVLTF.

The J gene is TRBJ2-1, the V gene TRBV5-1; 11 bases align to TRBD2. Trimming at V came to 1 base and at J to 4 bases, leaving 13 bases not matched to a gene. CDR1 and CDR2 (germline): SGHRS, YFSETQ. CDR3 size: 19 residues. The CDR3 DNA sequence: TGCGCCAGCAGCTTGATTTTTTCTTTAGGGACTAGCGGTTACAATGAGCAGTTCTTC. Encoded protein: CASSLIFSLGTSGYNEQFF.